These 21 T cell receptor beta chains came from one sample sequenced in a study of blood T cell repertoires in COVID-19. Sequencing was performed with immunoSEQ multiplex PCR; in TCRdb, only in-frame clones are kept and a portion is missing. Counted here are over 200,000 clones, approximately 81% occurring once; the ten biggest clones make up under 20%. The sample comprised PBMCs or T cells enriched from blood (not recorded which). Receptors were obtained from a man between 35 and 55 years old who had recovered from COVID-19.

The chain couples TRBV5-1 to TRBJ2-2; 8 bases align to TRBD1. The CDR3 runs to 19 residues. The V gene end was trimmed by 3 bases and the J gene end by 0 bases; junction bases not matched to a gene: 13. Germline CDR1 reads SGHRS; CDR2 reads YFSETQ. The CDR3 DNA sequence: TGCGCCAGCAGCTCCCGCCCGGGACAGGTTCCTGCGAACACCGGGGAGCTGTTTTTT. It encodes CASSSRPGQVPANTGELFF. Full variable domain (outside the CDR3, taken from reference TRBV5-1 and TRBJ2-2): KAGVTQTPRYLIKTRGQQVTLSCSPISGHRSVSWYQQTPGQGLQFLFEYFSETQRNKGNFPGRFSGRQFSNSRSEMNVSTLELGDSALYLCASSSRPGQVPANTGELFFGEGSRLTVL.

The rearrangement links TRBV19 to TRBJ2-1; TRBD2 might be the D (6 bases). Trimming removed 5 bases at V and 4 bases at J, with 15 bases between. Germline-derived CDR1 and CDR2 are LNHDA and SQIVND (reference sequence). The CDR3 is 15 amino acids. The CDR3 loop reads CASSVNSGSYNEQFF. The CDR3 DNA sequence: TGTGCCAGTAGTGTTAATAGCGGAAGTTACAATGAGCAGTTCTTC. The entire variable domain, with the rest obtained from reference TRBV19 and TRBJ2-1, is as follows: DGGITQSPKYLFRKEGQNVTLSCEQNLNHDAMYWYRQDPGQGLRLIYYSQIVNDFQKGDIAEGYSVSREKKESFPLTVTSAQKNPTAFYLCASSVNSGSYNEQFFGPGTRLTVL.

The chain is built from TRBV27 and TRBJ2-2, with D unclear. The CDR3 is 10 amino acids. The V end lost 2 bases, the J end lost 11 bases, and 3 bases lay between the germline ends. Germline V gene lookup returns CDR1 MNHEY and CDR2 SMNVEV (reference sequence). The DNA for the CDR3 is TGTGCCAGCAGTTTACTTGAGCTGTTTTTT. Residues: CASSLLELFF.

The CDR3 protein is CSASRGQLNTEAFF. In DNA form, the CDR3 reads TGCAGTGCTAGTCGGGGACAATTGAACACTGAAGCTTTCTTT. The rearrangement uses TRBV20-1 and TRBJ1-1; D might be TRBD1 (6 bases). Germline lookup yields CDR1 DFQATT and CDR2 SNEGSKA (reference sequence). Trimming left V 3 bases short and J 0 bases short, with 11 bases between. The CDR3 has 14 residues.

The CDR3 DNA follows: TGTGCCACCAGTGACTTGGGGACAGAACACGGCAATCAGCCCCAGCATTTT. Translated: CATSDLGTEHGNQPQHF. V is TRBV24-1 and J is TRBJ1-5; the match to TRBD1 covers 7 bases. V dropped 4 bases and J dropped 2; count of bases not matched to a gene: 10. The CDR3 length is 17 residues. The V gene's germline CDR1 is KGHDR and CDR2 SFDVKD.

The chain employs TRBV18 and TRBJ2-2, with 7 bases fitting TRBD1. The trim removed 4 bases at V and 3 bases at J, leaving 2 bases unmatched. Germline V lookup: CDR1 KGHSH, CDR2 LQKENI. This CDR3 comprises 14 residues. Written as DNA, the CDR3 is TGTGCCAGCTCACAAACAGGGGACACCGGGGAGCTGTTTTTT. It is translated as CASSQTGDTGELFF.

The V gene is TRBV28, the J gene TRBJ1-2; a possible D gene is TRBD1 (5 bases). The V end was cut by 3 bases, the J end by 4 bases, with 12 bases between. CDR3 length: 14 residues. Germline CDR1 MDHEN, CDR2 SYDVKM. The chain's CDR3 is CASSFGQGPYGYTF. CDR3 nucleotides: TGTGCCAGCAGTTTTGGCCAGGGCCCCTATGGCTACACCTTC.

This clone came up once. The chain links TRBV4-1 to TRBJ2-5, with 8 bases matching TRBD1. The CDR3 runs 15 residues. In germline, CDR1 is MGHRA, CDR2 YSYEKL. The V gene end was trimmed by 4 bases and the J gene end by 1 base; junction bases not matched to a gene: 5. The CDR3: CASSLLGQGQETQYF. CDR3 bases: TGCGCCAGCAGCCTATTAGGACAGGGCCAAGAGACCCAGTACTTC.

DNA for the CDR3: TGTGCCAGCAGCGCGGGGACTAGCGGGAGCGAGCAGTACTTC. Translation gives CASSAGTSGSEQYF. The chain couples TRBV9 to TRBJ2-7, with 14 bases lining up with TRBD2. V dropped 3 bases and J dropped 6; count of bases not matched to a gene: 2. The V gene's germline CDR1 is SGDLS and CDR2 YYNGEE. The CDR3 is 14 amino acids.

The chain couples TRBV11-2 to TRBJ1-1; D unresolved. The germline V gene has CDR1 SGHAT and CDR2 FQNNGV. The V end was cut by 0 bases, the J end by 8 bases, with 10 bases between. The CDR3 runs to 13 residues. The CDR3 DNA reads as TGTGCCAGCAGCTTAGAGACACAACTCGAAGCTTTCTTT. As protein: CASSLETQLEAFF.

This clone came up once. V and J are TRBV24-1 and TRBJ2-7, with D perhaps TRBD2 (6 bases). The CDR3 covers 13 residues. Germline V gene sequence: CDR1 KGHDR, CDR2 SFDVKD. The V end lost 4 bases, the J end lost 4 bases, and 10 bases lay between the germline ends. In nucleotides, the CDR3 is TGTGCCACCAGTGACGGGAGCAGTTACGAGCAGTACTTC. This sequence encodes CATSDGSSYEQYF.

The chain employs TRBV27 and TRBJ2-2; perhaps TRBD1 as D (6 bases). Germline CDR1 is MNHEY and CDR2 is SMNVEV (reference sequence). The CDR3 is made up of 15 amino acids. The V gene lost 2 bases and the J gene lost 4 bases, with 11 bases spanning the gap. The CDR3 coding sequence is TGTGCCAGCAGTTTACGGACAGAAGTCACCGGGGAGCTGTTTTTT. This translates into CASSLRTEVTGELFF.

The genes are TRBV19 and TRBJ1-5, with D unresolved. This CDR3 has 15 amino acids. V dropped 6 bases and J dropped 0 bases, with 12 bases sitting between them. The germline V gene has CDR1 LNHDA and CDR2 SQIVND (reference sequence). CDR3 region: CASSPRRYSNQPQHF. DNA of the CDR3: TGTGCCAGTAGCCCGAGAAGATATAGCAATCAGCCCCAGCATTTT.

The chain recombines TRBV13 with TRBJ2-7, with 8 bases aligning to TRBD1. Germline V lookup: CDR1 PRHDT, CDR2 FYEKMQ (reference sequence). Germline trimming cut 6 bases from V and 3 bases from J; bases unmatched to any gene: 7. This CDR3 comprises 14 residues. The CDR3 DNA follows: TGTGCCAGCAGTCCGGGACAGGAACTCTACGAGCAGTACTTC. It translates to CASSPGQELYEQYF. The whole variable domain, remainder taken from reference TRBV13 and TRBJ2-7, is AAGVIQSPRHLIKEKRETATLKCYPIPRHDTVYWYQQGPGQDPQFLISFYEKMQSDKGSIPDRFSAQQFSDYHSELNMSSLELGDSALYFCASSPGQELYEQYFGPGTRLTVT.

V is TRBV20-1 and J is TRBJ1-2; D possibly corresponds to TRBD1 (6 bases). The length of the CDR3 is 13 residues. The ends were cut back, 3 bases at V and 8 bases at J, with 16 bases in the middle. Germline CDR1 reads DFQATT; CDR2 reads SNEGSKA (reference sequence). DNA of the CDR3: TGCAGTGCTAGTCCATTGGGGGCCTACGGCTACACCTTC. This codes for CSASPLGAYGYTF.

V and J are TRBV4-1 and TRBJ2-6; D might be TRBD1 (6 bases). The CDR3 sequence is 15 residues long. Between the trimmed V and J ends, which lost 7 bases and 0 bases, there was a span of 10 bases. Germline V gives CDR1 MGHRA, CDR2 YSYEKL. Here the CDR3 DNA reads TGCGCCAGCACCAGGGGAAACTCTGGGGCCAACGTCCTGACTTTC. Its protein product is CASTRGNSGANVLTF.

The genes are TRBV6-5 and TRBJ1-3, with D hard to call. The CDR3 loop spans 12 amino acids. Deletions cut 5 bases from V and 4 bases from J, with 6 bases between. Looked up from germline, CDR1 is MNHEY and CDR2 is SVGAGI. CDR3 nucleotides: TGTGCCAGCAGTCCTCGGGGAAACACCATATATTTT. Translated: CASSPRGNTIYF.

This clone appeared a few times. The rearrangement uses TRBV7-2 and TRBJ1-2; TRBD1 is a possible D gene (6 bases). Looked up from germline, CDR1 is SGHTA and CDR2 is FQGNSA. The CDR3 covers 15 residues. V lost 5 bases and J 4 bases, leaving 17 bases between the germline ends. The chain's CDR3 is CASSRTASQGYGYTF. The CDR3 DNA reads TGTGCCAGCAGCCGGACAGCCTCACAAGGCTATGGCTACACCTTC.

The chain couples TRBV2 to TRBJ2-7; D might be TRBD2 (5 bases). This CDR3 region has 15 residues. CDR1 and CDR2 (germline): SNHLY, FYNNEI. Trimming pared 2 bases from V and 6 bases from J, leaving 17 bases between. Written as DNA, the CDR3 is TGTGCCAGCAGTGAATCAGCAGGCCTCCGGGGCGAGCAGTACTTC. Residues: CASSESAGLRGEQYF.

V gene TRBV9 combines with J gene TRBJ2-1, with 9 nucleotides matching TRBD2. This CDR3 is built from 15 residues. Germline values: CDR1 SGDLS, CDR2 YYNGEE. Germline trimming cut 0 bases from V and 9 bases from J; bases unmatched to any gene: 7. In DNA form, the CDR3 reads TGTGCCAGCAGCGTAGAGGGACTAGCTTTAAGTGAGCAGTTCTTC. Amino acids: CASSVEGLALSEQFF.

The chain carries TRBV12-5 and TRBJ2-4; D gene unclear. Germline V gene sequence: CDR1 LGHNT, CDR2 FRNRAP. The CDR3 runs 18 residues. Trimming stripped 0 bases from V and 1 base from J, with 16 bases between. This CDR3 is CASGLVLTAITAKNIQYF. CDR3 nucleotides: TGTGCTAGTGGTTTGGTACTTACAGCAATTACGGCCAAAAACATTCAGTACTTC.